This TCR beta chain was recorded in a study of blood T cell repertoires in COVID-19. Study as a whole: T cells, B-cell-depleted T cells, or PBMCs provided the cDNA or gDNA that served as material.

CDR3 length: 11 amino acids. Germline CDR1 and CDR2: ENHRY and SYGVKD. V was shortened by 8 bases and J by 0 bases, with 4 bases between the two germline ends. A remark on this clone: Other DNA sequences in this specimen translate into the identical CDR3.

Only in-frame clones appear in the TCRdb table, and some are missing; sequencing was by immunoSEQ multiplex PCR. The repertoire has fewer than 250,000 clones, about four fifths of them found once; the top ten carry around 4.6%. Sequenced: PBMCs or T cells enriched from blood (not recorded which). This clonotype was obtained from a woman aged 45-65 years who had been exposed to COVID-19. The genes are TRBV10-3 and TRBJ1-1; D gene unclear. The CDR3 DNA reads TGTGCCATCCGGTTGAACACTGAAGCTTTCTTT. The encoded protein is CAIRLNTEAFF.